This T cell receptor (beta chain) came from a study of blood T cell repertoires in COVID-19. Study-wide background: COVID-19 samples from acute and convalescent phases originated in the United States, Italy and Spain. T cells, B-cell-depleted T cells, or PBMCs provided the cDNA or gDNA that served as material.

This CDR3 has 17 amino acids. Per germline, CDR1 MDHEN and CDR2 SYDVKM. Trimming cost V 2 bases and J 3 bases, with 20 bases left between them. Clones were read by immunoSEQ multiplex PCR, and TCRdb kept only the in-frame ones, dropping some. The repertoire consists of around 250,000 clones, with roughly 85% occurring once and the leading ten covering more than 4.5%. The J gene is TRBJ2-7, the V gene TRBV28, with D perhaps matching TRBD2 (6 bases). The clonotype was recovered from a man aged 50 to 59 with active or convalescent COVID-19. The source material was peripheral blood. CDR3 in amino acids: CASSLEGRGNRYYEQYF. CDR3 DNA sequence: TGTGCCAGCAGTTTAGAGGGTCGGGGGAACCGTTACTACGAGCAGTACTTC.